This T cell receptor beta chain came from a study of blood T cell repertoires in COVID-19. The V gene lost 3 bases and the J gene lost 4 bases, with 9 bases spanning the gap. The CDR3 is 12 amino acids. Germline loops: CDR1 SQVTM, CDR2 ANQGSEA. The assay was immunoSEQ multiplex PCR, and TCRdb's table has in-frame clones only and misses some. The top ten hold about 10% of the sample, which has about 300,000 clones, 86% seen once. V gene TRBV29-1 combines with J gene TRBJ1-1; TRBD1 might be the D (5 bases). Input material: PBMCs or T cells enriched from blood (not recorded which). The TCR sequence derives from a woman between 18 and 29 years old who had recovered from COVID-19. In DNA, the CDR3 is TGCAGCGTTGATCTGGGGGGCACTGAAGCTTTCTTT. This encodes CSVDLGGTEAFF.